Listed here are 10 T cell receptor beta chains from one sample, sequenced in a study of Ad26.COV2.S vaccination and SARS-CoV-2 variants (dated by TCRdb to the early 2020s). The treatment or condition label corresponds to: around 19 received Ad26.COV2.S at low or high dose, single or two shots; 5 received placebo; per-sample allocation not given. For vaccine and placebo recipients, repertoires were sequenced using samples collected on day 63 after the first injection. Receptor libraries were prepared by the immunoSEQ multiplex PCR assay. Sourced from immuneACCESS, this table was stored by TCRdb with only in-frame sequences that have V and J called. A share of the clones is absent; for the studies checked, an unresolved V gene accounts for under half, and the remainder has no known explanation. For this sample there are roughly 350,000 clones; 86% appear just once. The ten most abundant clones make up 9.5% to 12% of the sample.

This material consisted of peripheral blood, taken in a trial of Ad26.COV2.S vaccine versus placebo. The receptors originated from a person between 18 and 60 years old who received the Ad26.COV2.S COVID-19 vaccine or a placebo.

In its sample, this clone was seen a few times. Other DNA sequences within the sample encode an identical CDR3. The genes are TRBV12-3 or TRBV12-4 and TRBJ1-5, with D uncertain. The CDR3 has 13 amino acids. V was trimmed by 1 base and J by 5 bases, leaving 6 bases between them. In nucleotides, the CDR3 is TGTGCCAGCAGTTTAGGCCGGGATCAGCCCCAGCATTTT. It yields the protein CASSLGRDQPQHF.

The chain combines TRBV20-1 with TRBJ1-1; 7 positions agree with TRBD1. This CDR3 has 13 residues. Germline CDR1 DFQATT, CDR2 SNEGSKA (reference sequence). V lost 3 bases to trimming and J lost 10 bases; unmatched junction nucleotides: 11. The CDR3 region is CSASGGQDRAAFF. DNA for the CDR3: TGCAGTGCTAGTGGAGGGCAAGACAGGGCAGCTTTCTTT.

The rearrangement uses TRBV9 and TRBJ2-3; D gene uncertain. This CDR3 comprises 17 residues. The germline V and J ends were trimmed by 1 base and 1 base, with 16 bases remaining between them. CDR1 is SGDLS, CDR2 YYNGEE, per germline. CDR3 sequence: CASSVTGLVGGTDTQYF. DNA for the CDR3: TGTGCCAGCAGCGTAACCGGGCTAGTAGGCGGCACAGATACGCAGTATTTT.

The rearrangement links TRBV6-6 to TRBJ1-5; a weak D match, TRBD1 (6 bases). Germline V CDR1 and CDR2: MNHNY, SVGAGI (reference sequence). This CDR3 has 15 amino acids. The V end was cut by 0 bases, the J end by 5 bases, with 11 bases between. The CDR3: CASSYSLGADQPQHF. CDR3 nucleotides: TGTGCCAGCAGTTACTCGCTGGGGGCCGATCAGCCCCAGCATTTT.

CDR3: CSVLIDYEQYF. In nucleotides, the CDR3 is TGCAGCGTCCTTATCGACTACGAGCAGTACTTC. V is TRBV29-1 and J is TRBJ2-7, with D uncertain. V was cut by 6 bases and J by 3 bases, with 9 bases left in between. The length of the CDR3 is 11 residues. The V gene's germline CDR1 is SQVTM and CDR2 ANQGSEA.

The CDR3 DNA reads TGCGCCAGCAGCCAAGATGAGCGGGGGGGCGGTGAGACCCAGTACTTC. Its protein is CASSQDERGGGETQYF. The chain has TRBV4-3 and TRBJ2-5, with 10 bases aligning to TRBD2. This CDR3 region has 16 residues. Germline-derived CDR1 and CDR2 are LGHNA and YSLEER. V lost 0 bases and J lost 5; bases outside the gene matches: 6.

The genes are TRBV5-4 and TRBJ2-3; the D gene is possibly TRBD2 (6 bases). The CDR3 has 15 residues. In germline, CDR1 is SGHNT, CDR2 YYREEE (reference sequence). The V and J ends lost 0 bases and 2 bases respectively, with 10 bases between them. The CDR3 reads CASSLGRLVTDTQYF. For the CDR3, the DNA is TGTGCCAGCAGCTTGGGTAGACTAGTCACAGATACGCAGTATTTT. Variable domain in full (rest from reference TRBV5-4 and TRBJ2-3): ETGVTQSPTHLIKTRGQQVTLRCSSQSGHNTVSWYQQALGQGPQFIFQYYREEENGRGNFPPRFSGLQFPNYSSELNVNALELDDSALYLCASSLGRLVTDTQYFGPGTRLTVL.

The gene calls are TRBV5-6 and TRBJ1-2; weak D call: TRBD1 (5 bases). CDR3 length: 14 residues. V dropped 4 bases and J dropped 0 bases, with 10 bases sitting between them. The germline gives CDR1 SGHDT, CDR2 YYEEEE. CDR3 nucleotide sequence: TGTGCCAGCAGCGGTGGGGGAGCTAACTATGGCTACACCTTC. Its translation is CASSGGGANYGYTF. Filled out from reference TRBV5-6 and TRBJ1-2, the complete variable domain reads DAGVTQSPTHLIKTRGQQVTLRCSPKSGHDTVSWYQQALGQGPQFIFQYYEEEERQRGNFPDRFSGHQFPNYSSELNVNALLLGDSALYLCASSGGGANYGYTFGSGTRLTVV.

V usage is TRBV6-5 and J usage is TRBJ2-2; unclear D gene. Germline loops: CDR1 MNHEY, CDR2 SVGAGI. CDR3 length equals 15 residues. V lost 2 bases to trimming and J lost 6 bases, with 13 bases between them. For the CDR3, the DNA is TGTGCCAGCAGTTACGTGGCACTTGGCCCCGGGGAGCTGTTTTTT. Its translation is CASSYVALGPGELFF.

CDR3 bases: TGTGCCAGCAGAGGACAGGAAGTAACTGAAGCTTTCTTT. The encoded protein is CASRGQEVTEAFF. The chain recombines TRBV28 with TRBJ1-1; 7 bases line up with TRBD1. The CDR3 is 13 residues long. Germline lookup yields CDR1 MDHEN and CDR2 SYDVKM. Trimming took 6 bases from V and 5 from J; bases not matched to a gene: 6.